The 25 T cell receptor beta chains below all came from one sample that was sequenced in a study of CD8 T cells in Susac syndrome. After extraction with the RNeasy kit, about 0.45 to 1 ug of the RNA was reverse transcribed using random hexamers. TCRdb itself ran the immunoSEQ multiplex PCR reads through MiXCR, one entry per CDR3 protein. This sample yields 150,000 or so distinct CDR3 sequences, of which about 94% are seen a single time; around 0.14% belongs to the top ten. Source material: CD4+ T cells from PBMCs. The receptors stem from a human donor in good health.

The chain carries TRBV7-3 and TRBJ2-3; the D gene is possibly TRBD2 (5 bases). Germline V gene sequence: CDR1 SGHTA, CDR2 FQGTGA. The CDR3 is 14 residues long. V lost 1 base and J lost 8, with 13 bases in between. The CDR3 DNA sequence: TGTGCCAGCAGCTTAATGCGGGCCGAGGGTACGCAGTATTTT. It encodes CASSLMRAEGTQYF.

CDR3 residues: CASSAGGGASYEQYF. DNA for the CDR3: TGTGCCAGCAGCGCCGGGGGAGGGGCCTCCTACGAGCAGTACTTC. The J gene is TRBJ2-7, the V gene TRBV7-2; 7 bases fit TRBD2. Trimming at V came to 5 bases and at J to 0 bases, leaving 7 bases not matched to a gene. This CDR3 is 15 amino acids long. Germline V lookup: CDR1 SGHTA, CDR2 FQGNSA. The full variable domain, its missing parts supplied by reference TRBV7-2 and TRBJ2-7, is GAGVSQSPSNKVTEKGKDVELRCDPISGHTALYWYRQSLGQGLEFLIYFQGNSAPDKSGLPSDRFSAERTGGSVSTLTIQRTQQEDSAVYLCASSAGGGASYEQYFGPGTRLTVT.

V and J are TRBV10-3 and TRBJ1-1; 7 bases map to TRBD1. The J segment lost 7 bases and the V segment lost 9 bases, leaving 8 bases of the junction unmatched. CDR1 ENHRY and CDR2 SYGVKD come from the germline V gene. The CDR3 has 12 residues. CDR3: CAMTQGTGEAFF. CDR3 coding DNA: TGTGCCATGACACAGGGGACTGGTGAAGCTTTCTTT.

This chain joins TRBV5-1 and TRBJ2-7, with D unresolved. Germline assignment: CDR1 SGHRS and CDR2 YFSETQ. The CDR3 contains 14 residues. The V end was cut by 2 bases, the J end by 2 bases, with 11 bases between. CDR3 sequence reads: CASSLRSTTYEQYF. DNA for the CDR3: TGCGCCAGCAGCTTACGGTCCACAACCTACGAGCAGTACTTC.

The chain couples TRBV27 to TRBJ2-2; 9 nucleotides align to TRBD1. After removal of 5 bases from V and 4 bases from J, the junction contained 8 bases not matched to a gene. Germline CDR1 MNHEY, CDR2 SMNVEV (reference sequence). CDR3 length: 16 residues. Written as DNA, the CDR3 is TGTGCCAGCAGTCCGCCGGGACAGGGCGGCACCGGGGAGCTGTTTTTT. It translates to CASSPPGQGGTGELFF.

CDR3 sequence: CSAMKTQGGGEKLFF. The CDR3, as DNA: TGCAGTGCTATGAAAACACAGGGAGGAGGGGAAAAACTGTTTTTT. V usage is TRBV20-1 and J usage is TRBJ1-4, with D perhaps TRBD1 (6 bases). The V end was cut by 4 bases, the J end by 8 bases, with 20 bases between. The germline CDR1 and CDR2 sequences are DFQATT and SNEGSKA (reference sequence). CDR3 length: 15 amino acids.

This clonotype showed up just once. The V gene is TRBV7-9, the J gene TRBJ1-2, with D possibly matching TRBD1 (5 bases). V lost 4 bases, J lost 4 bases, and 19 bases lay in between. This CDR3 has 16 amino acids. The germline CDR1 and CDR2 sequences are SEHNR and FQNEAQ (reference sequence). The CDR3 reads CASSSTMTARSYGYTF. For the CDR3, the DNA is TGTGCCAGCAGCTCAACAATGACAGCTCGGTCCTATGGCTACACCTTC.

This chain joins TRBV12-3 or TRBV12-4 and TRBJ2-7, with 11 bases identical to TRBD2. The V segment lost 5 bases and the J segment 7 bases; nucleotides outside the gene matches: 4. The CDR3 length is 13 residues. Here the CDR3 DNA reads TGTGCCAGCAGTCCTAGCGGGGGGAAGGAGCAGTACTTC. This gives the protein CASSPSGGKEQYF.

The chain joins TRBV5-1 to TRBJ2-5, with no clear D. V lost 0 bases and J lost 2, with 5 bases in between. CDR1 is SGHRS, CDR2 YFSETQ, per germline. The CDR3 has 13 residues. The CDR3 here is CASSLVPQETQYF. The CDR3 DNA reads as TGCGCCAGCAGCTTGGTTCCGCAAGAGACCCAGTACTTC.

The rearrangement joins TRBV23-1 to TRBJ2-7; possibly TRBD1 for D (6 bases). TRBV23-1 is an ORF; its function is uncertain. V lost 3 bases to trimming and J lost 5 bases, with 23 bases between them. This CDR3 is 17 amino acids long. The DNA for the CDR3 is TGCGCCAGCAGTCATCAGAGAGGACAGAATCCGTCTCACGAGCAGTACTTC. Encoded protein: CASSHQRGQNPSHEQYF.

The rearrangement links TRBV12-3 or TRBV12-4 to TRBJ1-6; TRBD1 agrees at 8 bases. The length of the CDR3 is 14 residues. Unmatched junction bases numbered 5, after V lost 6 bases and J lost 7 bases. CDR3 nucleotides: TGTGCCAGCAGGAACGACAGGGGAAATTCACCCCTCCACTTT. It translates to CASRNDRGNSPLHF.

The chain is built from TRBV20-1 and TRBJ1-1, with D unresolved. The V gene's germline CDR1 is DFQATT and CDR2 SNEGSKA (reference sequence). The CDR3 length is 11 residues. Trimming took 5 bases from V and 3 from J, leaving 7 bases between them. The CDR3, as DNA: TGCAGTGCTTTTAGGGACACTGAAGCTTTCTTT. Protein: CSAFRDTEAFF.

The genes are TRBV7-9 and TRBJ2-1, with TRBD2 matching over 15 bases. Germline V gene sequence: CDR1 SEHNR, CDR2 FQNEAQ (reference sequence). The CDR3 is 18 amino acids. With 5 bases clipped from V and 2 bases from J, the junction kept 7 bases outside the gene matches. CDR3 region: CASSRTSGGAGTYNEQFF. The CDR3 nucleotides read TGTGCCAGCAGCCGGACTAGCGGGGGGGCGGGCACCTACAATGAGCAGTTCTTC.

V is TRBV12-3 or TRBV12-4 and J is TRBJ2-1; TRBD1 agrees at 7 bases. The J segment lost 2 bases and the V segment lost 1 base, leaving 2 bases of the junction unmatched. The CDR3 runs to 15 residues. The CDR3, as DNA: TGTGCCAGCAGTTTAGGGCAGGGGGCCTACAATGAGCAGTTCTTC. Translated, it gives CASSLGQGAYNEQFF.

This clonotype was found a few times. The chain combines TRBV7-2 with TRBJ2-1, with D maybe TRBD1 (5 bases). The germline V gene has CDR1 SGHTA and CDR2 FQGNSA. The CDR3 totals 14 residues. V was cut by 0 bases and J by 4 bases, with 7 bases left in between. The CDR3 loop reads CASSLARQYNEQFF. The CDR3 coding sequence is TGTGCCAGCAGCTTAGCGCGACAGTACAATGAGCAGTTCTTC.

This clonotype showed up just a few times. The chain combines TRBV28 with TRBJ2-5, with D hard to call. Germline V gene data show CDR1 as MDHEN and CDR2 as SYDVKM. CDR3 length: 12 amino acids. V was trimmed by 4 bases and J by 2 bases, leaving 5 bases between them. The DNA for the CDR3 is TGTGCCAGCAGTTCAGGTCAAGAGACCCAGTACTTC. Residues: CASSSGQETQYF.

The genes are TRBV12-3 or TRBV12-4 and TRBJ2-7; possibly TRBD1 or TRBD2 for D (5 bases each). The CDR3 loop spans 14 amino acids. Deletions cut 1 base from V and 7 bases from J, with 14 bases between. The CDR3 DNA reads TGTGCCAGCAGTTTAGAGGGGACCTTGGGGGAGCAGTACTTC. The encoded protein is CASSLEGTLGEQYF.

J is TRBJ1-6 and V is TRBV20-1; TRBD1 matches at 7 bases. Germline V lookup: CDR1 DFQATT, CDR2 SNEGSKA (reference sequence). The V gene end was trimmed by 6 bases and the J gene end by 7 bases; junction bases not matched to a gene: 3. This CDR3 has 12 residues. Here the CDR3 DNA reads TGCAGTGCAGGACAGGCGAATTCACCCCTCCACTTT. It codes for CSAGQANSPLHF.

The chain has TRBV29-1 and TRBJ2-5; 9 bases fit TRBD2. Germline V gene sequence: CDR1 SQVTM, CDR2 ANQGSEA. This CDR3 spans 13 amino acids. Unmatched junction bases numbered 5, after V lost 4 bases and J lost 5 bases. CDR3 amino acids: CSVVAGGLETQYF. The CDR3 DNA reads TGCAGCGTTGTTGCGGGGGGGTTGGAGACCCAGTACTTC.

The chain carries TRBV21-1 and TRBJ1-1; the DNA was not used to check the table's D call, TRBD1. TRBV21-1 is flagged as a pseudogene. The CDR3 covers 14 residues. The CDR3 sequence is CASSQTGGHTEAFF. Here the CDR3 DNA reads TGTGCCAGCAGCCAAACAGGGGGCCACACTGAAGCTTTCTTT.

This clonotype has a single count. The chain is built from TRBV9 and TRBJ2-6; TRBD2 matches at 12 bases. Germline assignment: CDR1 SGDLS and CDR2 YYNGEE. The CDR3 covers 20 residues. After removal of 0 bases from V and 0 bases from J, the junction contained 7 bases not matched to a gene. The CDR3 nucleotides are TGTGCCAGCAGCGTAGCGAACCCTAGCGGGGGGGCCTCTGGGGCCAACGTCCTGACTTTC. It translates to CASSVANPSGGASGANVLTF.

The V call is TRBV12-5, the J call TRBJ2-2; the D gene could be TRBD1 or TRBD2 (5 bases each). CDR3 length: 18 residues. The germline V gene encodes CDR1 LGHNT and CDR2 FRNRAP. The V end lost 5 bases, the J end lost 1 base, and 20 bases lay between the germline ends. CDR3 region: CASGLLVGGTVNTGELFF. The CDR3 DNA sequence: TGTGCTAGTGGTCTACTCGTTGGTGGGACGGTGAACACCGGGGAGCTGTTTTTT.

The V and J genes are TRBV12-5 and TRBJ2-1; D not resolved. With 8 bases removed from V and 0 bases from J, the gap between germline ends came to 11 bases. The CDR3 loop spans 14 amino acids. Germline V lookup: CDR1 LGHNT, CDR2 FRNRAP. The chain's CDR3 is CASKTSSSYNEQFF. The DNA of the CDR3 is TGTGCTAGTAAGACATCTAGCTCCTACAATGAGCAGTTCTTC.

The rearrangement links TRBV20-1 to TRBJ1-2; 12 positions agree with TRBD1. This CDR3 is built from 14 residues. The junction had 7 bases not matched to a gene; V was cut back by 6 bases and J by 5 bases. Germline CDR1 DFQATT, CDR2 SNEGSKA (reference sequence). CDR3 loop: CSAGTGGTGYGYTF. For the CDR3, the DNA is TGCAGTGCCGGGACAGGGGGCACGGGGTATGGCTACACCTTC.

On this clonotype itself: The germline gene is not matched at one end of the junction; a read error may be the cause. The V gene is TRBV4-3, the J gene TRBJ1-5, with D maybe TRBD1 (5 bases). The CDR3 extends over 13 amino acids. Germline values: CDR1 LGHNA, CDR2 YSLEER. CDR3: CASSQDRGQPQHF. CDR3 bases: TGTGCCAGCAGCCAAGATCGGGGGCAGCCCCAGCATTTT.